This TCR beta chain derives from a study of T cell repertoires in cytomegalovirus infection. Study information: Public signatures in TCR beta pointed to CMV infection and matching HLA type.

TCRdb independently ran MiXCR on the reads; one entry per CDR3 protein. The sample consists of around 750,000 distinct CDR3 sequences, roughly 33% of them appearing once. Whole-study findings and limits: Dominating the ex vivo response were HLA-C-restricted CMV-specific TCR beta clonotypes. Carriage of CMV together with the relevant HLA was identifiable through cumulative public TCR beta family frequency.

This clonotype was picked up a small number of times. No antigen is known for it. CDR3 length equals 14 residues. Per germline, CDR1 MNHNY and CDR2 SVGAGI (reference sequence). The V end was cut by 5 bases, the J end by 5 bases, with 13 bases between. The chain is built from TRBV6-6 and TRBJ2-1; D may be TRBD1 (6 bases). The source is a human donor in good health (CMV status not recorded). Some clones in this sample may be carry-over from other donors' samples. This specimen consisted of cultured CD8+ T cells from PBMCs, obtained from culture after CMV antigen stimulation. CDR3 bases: TGTGCCAGCAGTCCGTATAGGGGGAACAATGAGCAGTTCTTC. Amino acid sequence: CASSPYRGNNEQFF.